These 8 T cell receptor beta chains were sequenced from one sample in a study of OX40 agonist ivuxolimab in advanced cancers. Measured with immunoSEQ multiplex PCR; TCRdb has only the in-frame clones, and not every one. This table has 50,000 to 70,000 clones, roughly 86% appearing once. The sample in question was CD4+ or CD8+ T cells sorted from blood, obtained in a trial of the OX40 agonist ivuxolimab. These receptors all stem from an adult with an advanced solid tumor such as melanoma, head and neck, liver or kidney cancer.

The V and J genes are TRBV23-1 and TRBJ2-7, with D unclear. TRBV23-1 is an ORF, and what it does is uncertain. The CDR3 runs to 15 residues. Trimming pared 6 bases from V and 6 bases from J, leaving 21 bases between. CDR3 in DNA: TGCGCCAGCAGCCCCGGGCCCTTTCGAAGAAGCGAGCAGTACTTC. Amino acids: CASSPGPFRRSEQYF.

V and J are TRBV2 and TRBJ2-3; D not resolved. The V and J ends lost 10 bases and 0 bases respectively, with 11 bases between them. The CDR3 consists of 13 residues. Germline CDR1 and CDR2: SNHLY and FYNNEI. The chain's CDR3 is CATKGSSTDTQYF. As DNA, the CDR3 is TGTGCCACCAAGGGATCTAGCACAGATACGCAGTATTTT. Based on the CDR3 plus reference TRBV2 and TRBJ2-3, the full variable domain is EPEVTQTPSHQVTQMGQEVILRCVPISNHLYFYWYRQILGQKVEFLVSFYNNEISEKSEIFDDQFSVERPDGSNFTLKIRSTKLEDSAMYFCATKGSSTDTQYFGPGTRLTVL.

This clone occurred a few times. This chain uses TRBV2 with TRBJ1-2; D gene uncertain. The V gene lost 3 bases and the J gene lost 2 bases, with 7 bases spanning the gap. CDR3 size: 13 residues. The germline V gene has CDR1 SNHLY and CDR2 FYNNEI. Here the CDR3 DNA reads TGTGCCAGCAGTGACCGGGAAAACTATGGCTACACCTTC. Protein product: CASSDRENYGYTF.

The chain uses TRBV4-3 and TRBJ2-7; perhaps TRBD2 as D (6 bases). Germline V gene lookup returns CDR1 LGHNA and CDR2 YSLEER. CDR3 length: 14 residues. V was cut by 3 bases and J by 7 bases, with 16 bases left in between. The CDR3 reads CASSHDWRVGEQYF. The CDR3, as DNA: TGCGCCAGCAGCCACGATTGGAGGGTGGGGGAGCAGTACTTC.

The chain links TRBV27 to TRBJ2-7; TRBD1 is a possible D gene (5 bases). Per germline, CDR1 MNHEY and CDR2 SMNVEV (reference sequence). The CDR3 runs 12 residues. Trimming left V 6 bases short and J 1 base short, with 7 bases between. The CDR3 here is CASRGRSYEQYF. CDR3 nucleotides: TGTGCCAGCAGGGGGCGGTCCTACGAGCAGTACTTC.

This clone was observed a few times. J is TRBJ1-1 and V is TRBV9; D unresolved. The CDR3 covers 14 residues. Germline V gene data show CDR1 as SGDLS and CDR2 as YYNGEE. V was trimmed by 4 bases and J by 1 base, leaving 11 bases between them. The DNA of the CDR3 is TGTGCCAGCAGCCCTTCGAATAAGAACACTGAAGCTTTCTTT. Its protein product is CASSPSNKNTEAFF.

About this clone itself: Because it lacks the conserved phenylalanine or tryptophan at the end, this CDR3 is likely a read error. The CDR3 loop reads CASSEAGQTYNSPLHL. CDR3 nucleotide sequence: TGTGCCAGCAGTGAAGCGGGACAGACCTATAATTCACCCCTCCACCTT. This chain joins TRBV6-1 and TRBJ1-6; TRBD1 agrees at 7 bases. The CDR3 sequence is 16 residues long. The V gene end was trimmed by 0 bases and the J gene end by 2 bases; junction bases not matched to a gene: 1. The germline V gene has CDR1 MNHNS and CDR2 SASEGT.

The chain recombines TRBV7-6 with TRBJ1-1; 11 nucleotides align to TRBD1. Germline V gene sequence: CDR1 SGHVS, CDR2 FNYEAQ. Germline trimming cut 5 bases from V and 3 bases from J; bases unmatched to any gene: 5. This CDR3 region has 15 residues. This chain's CDR3 is CASSLGTGGDTEAFF. CDR3 coding DNA: TGTGCCAGCAGCCTTGGGACAGGGGGGGACACTGAAGCTTTCTTT.